The rows below give T cell receptor beta chains drawn from one sample of a study of chemoradiotherapy in HPV16-positive cancers. Only in-frame clones appear in the TCRdb table, and some are missing; sequencing was by immunoSEQ multiplex PCR. The table records some 31,000 clones, about 89% of them present only once. The source material was blood, sampled from a patient who underwent chemoradiotherapy. The receptors derive from a human donor with HPV-associated anogenital cancer. Both conserved end residues are part of each CDR3. The D gene is left open where the match is weak. Clone size appears in some rows only: once, few, many, or a class for an expanded clone.

J gene | D gene | clone size | V gene | CDR3 protein | CDR3 DNA
TRBJ1-1 | . | . | TRBV11-2 | CASSLKGTEAFF | TGTGCCAGCAGCTTAAAAGGGACTGAAGCTTTCTTT
TRBJ2-6 | . | . | TRBV6-5 | CASSYSGSGANVLTF | TGTGCCAGCAGTTACTCAGGGTCTGGGGCCAACGTCCTGACTTTC
TRBJ1-2 | . | . | TRBV19 | CASSSMGNSGYTF | TGTGCCAGTAGCAGTATGGGGAACTCTGGCTACACCTTC
TRBJ2-7 | TRBD2 | . | TRBV15 | CATRASGSLYEQYF | TGTGCCACCAGGGCGAGCGGGAGTCTCTACGAGCAGTACTTC
TRBJ2-3 | TRBD2 | . | TRBV5-1 | CASSPRGAGVTDTQYF | TGCGCCAGCAGCCCCCGGGGAGCGGGAGTGACAGATACGCAGTATTTT
TRBJ1-1 | . | . | TRBV28 | CASRRQGNTEAFF | TGTGCCAGCAGGCGTCAGGGGAACACTGAAGCTTTCTTT
TRBJ2-7 | . | once | TRBV7-9 | CASSDDVTGSSYEQYF | TGTGCCAGCAGCGACGATGTGACGGGTAGTTCCTACGAGCAGTACTTC
TRBJ1-4 | TRBD1 | . | TRBV6-1 | CASSVRGGEKLFF | TGTGCCAGCAGTGTCAGGGGGGGTGAAAAACTGTTTTTT
TRBJ2-7 | . | . | TRBV19 | CASSRARSSYEQYF | TGTGCCAGTAGTAGGGCACGTAGCTCCTACGAGCAGTACTTC
TRBJ1-1 | TRBD1 | . | TRBV29-1 | CSVASGGQGVNTEAFF | TGCAGCGTTGCTTCTGGGGGACAGGGGGTGAACACTGAAGCTTTCTTT
TRBJ2-5 | . | . | TRBV5-1 | CASSQPTGFQETQYF | TGCGCCAGCAGCCAACCGACGGGGTTCCAAGAGACCCAGTACTTC
TRBJ1-2 | TRBD1 | . | TRBV7-2 | CASSPGTGRIYTF | TGTGCCAGCAGCCCCGGGACAGGGAGAATCTACACCTTC
TRBJ2-7 | TRBD1 | . | TRBV5-4 | CASSALDRVGEQYF | TGTGCCAGCAGCGCTCTTGACAGGGTCGGCGAGCAGTACTTC
TRBJ2-7 | TRBD1 | once | TRBV6-5 | CASRRTGGLSYEQYF | TGTGCCAGCAGACGGACAGGGGGGTTATCCTACGAGCAGTACTTC
TRBJ2-2 | . | . | TRBV11-3 | CASSSWASNTGELFF | TGTGCCAGCAGCAGCTGGGCCTCGAACACCGGGGAGCTGTTTTTT
TRBJ1-2 | TRBD1 | . | TRBV18 | CASSPRQGASEGYTF | TGTGCCAGCTCACCACGACAGGGGGCATCGGAAGGCTACACCTTC
TRBJ2-7 | TRBD1 | . | TRBV5-5 | CASTGQGREQYF | TGTGCCAGTACGGGACAGGGGCGCGAGCAGTACTTC
TRBJ2-1 | . | . | TRBV5-1 | CASSLAADPSYNEQFF | TGCGCCAGCAGCTTGGCGGCGGACCCCTCCTACAATGAGCAGTTCTTC
TRBJ2-1 | . | . | TRBV29-1 | CSVSFEGVEQFF | TGCAGCGTTTCCTTCGAAGGCGTGGAGCAGTTCTTC
TRBJ2-1 | . | . | TRBV6-5 | CASQTNEQFF | TGTGCCAGCCAAACCAATGAGCAGTTCTTC
TRBJ1-1 | . | . | TRBV7-9 | CASSLVAGDTEAFF | TGTGCCAGCAGCTTAGTAGCAGGGGACACTGAAGCTTTCTTT
TRBJ2-1 | . | . | TRBV4-1 | CASSRLSNEQFF | TGCGCCAGCAGCCGGCTTAGCAATGAGCAGTTCTTC
TRBJ1-1 | . | . | TRBV28 | CATHLVGLNTEAFF | TGTGCCACTCACTTGGTCGGACTGAACACTGAAGCTTTCTTT
TRBJ2-5 | TRBD1 | . | TRBV5-4 | CASSIDRGSGTQYF | TGTGCCAGCAGCATAGACAGGGGATCGGGGACCCAGTACTTC
TRBJ2-2 | . | . | TRBV10-3 | CAISGSSNGELFF | TGTGCCATCAGTGGAAGCTCAAACGGGGAGCTGTTTTTT
TRBJ2-7 | TRBD2 | . | TRBV10-3 | CAISESGGSPYEQYF | TGTGCCATCAGTGAGTCTGGCGGGAGTCCCTACGAGCAGTACTTC
TRBJ1-2 | . | . | TRBV2 | CASSDNDRNYGYTF | TGTGCCAGCAGTGATAATGACAGAAACTATGGCTACACCTTC
TRBJ2-7 | . | . | TRBV9 | CASSVGVGLYEQYF | TGTGCCAGCAGCGTTGGGGTGGGCTTGTACGAGCAGTACTTC
TRBJ1-1 | . | . | TRBV28 | CASLEGTIPNTEAFF | TGTGCCAGCCTTGAGGGAACAATACCAAACACTGAAGCTTTCTTT
TRBJ2-7 | TRBD2 | once | TRBV27 | CASSRGTSGRGAYEQYF | TGTGCCAGCAGTCGTGGGACTAGCGGGAGGGGAGCCTACGAGCAGTACTTC
TRBJ2-3 | TRBD1 | . | TRBV5-4 | CASSLSGQGKDTQYF | TGTGCCAGCAGCTTGAGTGGACAGGGAAAAGATACGCAGTATTTT
TRBJ2-2 | TRBD1 | . | TRBV27 | CASSTQLRDRAHTGELFF | TGTGCCAGCAGTACCCAACTCCGGGACAGGGCGCACACCGGGGAGCTGTTTTTT
TRBJ2-2 | TRBD2 | . | TRBV4-1 | CASSQDFRTSGNTGELFF | TGCGCCAGCAGCCAAGATTTTAGGACTAGCGGTAACACCGGGGAGCTGTTTTTT
TRBJ2-1 | . | . | TRBV2 | CASKVSREIYNEQFF | TGTGCCAGCAAGGTCAGCCGTGAAATCTACAATGAGCAGTTCTTC
TRBJ1-3 | . | . | TRBV10-3 | CAISPLPTGFGNSGNTIYF | TGTGCCATCAGTCCTCTACCCACAGGGTTTGGTAACTCTGGAAACACCATATATTTT
TRBJ2-1 | TRBD1 | . | TRBV28 | CASSLSWTGIYNEQFF | TGTGCCAGCAGTTTGAGTTGGACAGGGATCTACAATGAGCAGTTCTTC
TRBJ1-2 | . | . | TRBV2 | CASSEFLPGYTF | TGTGCCAGCAGTGAATTTTTGCCTGGCTACACCTTC
TRBJ2-2 | . | . | TRBV13 | CASGLRNTGELFF | TGTGCCAGTGGACTACGGAACACCGGGGAGCTGTTTTTT
TRBJ2-3 | . | . | TRBV18 | CASSPQGLGTDTQYF | TGTGCCAGCTCACCACAGGGGCTTGGCACAGATACGCAGTATTTT
TRBJ2-1 | TRBD1 | . | TRBV4-3 | CASSQESGTGRNEQFF | TGCGCCAGCAGCCAAGAATCGGGGACAGGGAGGAATGAGCAGTTCTTC
TRBJ2-5 | TRBD2 | . | TRBV5-1 | CASTVVAGGGETQYF | TGCGCCAGCACAGTGGTAGCGGGAGGAGGGGAGACCCAGTACTTC
TRBJ1-3 | . | . | TRBV2 | CASSEEGQGGNTIYF | TGTGCCAGCAGTGAAGAAGGACAAGGTGGAAACACCATATATTTT
TRBJ2-2 | TRBD1 | once | TRBV7-3 | CASSPTGDVHSGELFF | TGTGCCAGCAGCCCGACAGGGGATGTACACTCGGGGGAGCTGTTTTTT
TRBJ1-1 | . | . | TRBV6-5 | CASRNYRYTEAFF | TGTGCCAGCAGAAATTACAGGTACACTGAAGCTTTCTTT
TRBJ2-4 | . | . | TRBV28 | CASSLAERRAKNIQYF | TGTGCCAGCAGTTTGGCCGAGCGCAGAGCCAAAAACATTCAGTACTTC
TRBJ2-5 | . | . | TRBV6-5 | CASTEWGSEVETQYF | TGTGCCAGCACGGAATGGGGGAGTGAGGTAGAGACCCAGTACTTC
TRBJ2-5 | . | . | TRBV5-1 | CASSVLQGSEETQYF | TGCGCCAGCAGCGTCCTTCAGGGGAGTGAAGAGACCCAGTACTTC
TRBJ2-5 | . | once | TRBV6-5 | CASSPTGEEQETQYF | TGTGCCAGCAGTCCTACAGGGGAGGAACAGGAGACCCAGTACTTC
TRBJ1-2 | TRBD1 | . | TRBV7-9 | CASSPRPGQGANNYGYTF | TGTGCCAGCAGCCCACGCCCGGGACAGGGGGCGAATAACTATGGCTACACCTTC
TRBJ2-7 | TRBD1 | . | TRBV6-6 | CASRTGTGTYEQYF | TGTGCCAGCAGGACCGGGACAGGGACCTACGAGCAGTACTTC
TRBJ1-1 | . | . | TRBV10-3 | CAISEGSTTEAFF | TGTGCCATCAGCGAGGGGAGTACCACTGAAGCTTTCTTT
TRBJ2-1 | . | . | TRBV2 | CASLLGEQFF | TGTGCCAGCTTACTAGGTGAGCAGTTCTTC
TRBJ1-1 | . | . | TRBV9 | CASSVVSGRDTEAFF | TGTGCCAGCAGCGTAGTTTCCGGGCGGGACACTGAAGCTTTCTTT
TRBJ1-4 | TRBD1 | once | TRBV15 | CATSGDRGNEKLFF | TGTGCCACCAGCGGCGACAGGGGGAACGAAAAACTGTTTTTT
TRBJ2-5 | TRBD2 | few | TRBV6-1 | CASSPTSGSGETQYF | TGTGCCAGCAGCCCCACTAGCGGGAGCGGAGAGACCCAGTACTTC